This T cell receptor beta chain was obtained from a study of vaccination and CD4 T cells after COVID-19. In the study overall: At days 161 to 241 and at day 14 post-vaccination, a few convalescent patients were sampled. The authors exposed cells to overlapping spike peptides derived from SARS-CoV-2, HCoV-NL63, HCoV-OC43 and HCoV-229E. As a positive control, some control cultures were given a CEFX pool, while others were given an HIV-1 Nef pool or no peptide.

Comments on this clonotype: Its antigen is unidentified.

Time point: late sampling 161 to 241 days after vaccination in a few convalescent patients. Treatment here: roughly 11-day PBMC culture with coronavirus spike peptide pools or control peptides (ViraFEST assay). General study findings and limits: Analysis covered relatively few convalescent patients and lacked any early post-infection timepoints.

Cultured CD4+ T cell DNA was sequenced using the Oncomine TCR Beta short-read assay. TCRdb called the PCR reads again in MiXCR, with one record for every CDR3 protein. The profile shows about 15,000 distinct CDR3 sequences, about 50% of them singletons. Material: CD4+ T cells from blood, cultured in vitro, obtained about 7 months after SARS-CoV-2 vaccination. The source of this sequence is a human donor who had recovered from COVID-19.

As DNA, the CDR3 is TGTGCCAGCAGCCCAGGGACTGGTGCTCTACCACCCCTCCACTTT. Protein sequence: CASSPGTGALPPLHF. V and J are TRBV7-9 and TRBJ1-6; D is possibly TRBD1 (5 bases). Germline V CDR1 and CDR2: SEHNR, FQNEAQ (reference sequence). The CDR3 has 15 amino acids. Trimming removed 5 bases at V and 11 bases at J, with 19 bases between.